Listed here are 14 T cell receptor beta chains from one sample, sequenced in a study of T cells after yellow fever vaccination. TCRdb recomputed calls from the 5' RACE reads with MiXCR, one row per CDR3 protein. The sample contains about 320,000 distinct CDR3 sequences, around 6.8% of which appear only once. This specimen was PBMCs, taken about 49 days after the first yellow fever vaccination. All receptors derive from a man aged 18 to 30 who received the YFV17D yellow fever vaccine.

This clonotype turned up a few times. V and J are TRBV30 and TRBJ2-7; 10 bases line up with TRBD1. This CDR3 has 14 amino acids. CDR1 GTSNPN and CDR2 SVGIG come from the germline V gene (reference sequence). V was pared by 3 bases and J by 3 bases, with 5 bases of the junction left unmatched. CDR3 sequence reads: CAWRGQGSRYEQYF. The CDR3 bases are TGTGCCTGGAGGGGACAGGGGTCTCGCTACGAGCAGTACTTC.

This clonotype showed up just a few times. The chain is built from TRBV29-1 and TRBJ1-2; possible D gene TRBD1, 6 bases. Trimming cost V 0 bases and J 7 bases, with 18 bases left between them. CDR3 size: 15 residues. CDR1 and CDR2 (germline): SQVTM, ANQGSEA. The CDR3 nucleotides are TGCAGCGTTGAAGATGCAGGGGAGGTTATTCCTGGCTACACCTTC. This encodes CSVEDAGEVIPGYTF.

The chain joins TRBV19 to TRBJ2-7; no reliable D call. The CDR3 consists of 14 residues. Per the germline V gene, CDR1 is LNHDA and CDR2 is SQIVND (reference sequence). The germline V and J ends were trimmed by 7 bases and 0 bases, with 13 bases remaining between them. CDR3 DNA: TGTGCCAGTAAAAGTAACGACGCCTCCTACGAGCAGTACGTC. Protein: CASKSNDASYEQYV.

The V and J genes are TRBV7-2 and TRBJ2-7; 7 bases map to TRBD1. CDR1 and CDR2 from the germline V gene are SGHTA and FQGNSA. The CDR3 is 15 amino acids. V shed 5 bases and J 2 bases; nucleotides not matched to a gene: 9. DNA for the CDR3: TGTGCCAGCAGCGCGGACAGGCGTACCCCCTACGAGCAGTACTTC. It encodes CASSADRRTPYEQYF.

J is TRBJ2-2 and V is TRBV5-5, with a tentative D call TRBD2 (5 bases). Per the germline V gene, CDR1 is SGHKS and CDR2 is YYEKEE (reference sequence). Trimming removed 2 bases at V and 0 bases at J, with 8 bases between. CDR3 length: 15 amino acids. The CDR3 DNA follows: TGTGCCAGCAGCTTTAGCGTGCCGAACACCGGGGAGCTGTTTTTT. Translating gives CASSFSVPNTGELFF.

This clonotype was counted between two and nine times. The genes are TRBV25-1 and TRBJ2-1; D gene uncertain. Between the trimmed V and J ends, which lost 6 bases and 1 base, there was a span of 7 bases. The CDR3 length is 13 residues. Germline V gene lookup returns CDR1 MGHDK and CDR2 SYGVNS. This CDR3 reads CASRAGSYNEQFF. In nucleotides, the CDR3 is TGTGCCAGCAGGGCTGGGTCCTACAATGAGCAGTTCTTC.

The sample holds many counts of this clonotype. The chain joins TRBV5-1 to TRBJ2-4, with TRBD1 identical over 8 bases. Germline V gene sequence: CDR1 SGHRS, CDR2 YFSETQ. The CDR3 is 14 amino acids. Trimming took 1 base from V and 9 from J; bases not matched to a gene: 6. The DNA of the CDR3 is TGCGCCAGCAGCTTGTATACAGGGACAGGCATTCAGTACTTC. This translates into CASSLYTGTGIQYF.

This clonotype has a handful of counts. The J gene is TRBJ1-5, the V gene TRBV5-1; 8 positions agree with TRBD1. The trim removed 2 bases at V and 4 bases at J, leaving 2 bases unmatched. There are 14 residues in the CDR3. Germline V gene sequence: CDR1 SGHRS, CDR2 YFSETQ. CDR3 amino acids: CASSFGTGNQPQHF. DNA for the CDR3: TGCGCCAGCAGCTTTGGGACAGGTAATCAGCCCCAGCATTTT. The entire variable domain, with the rest obtained from reference TRBV5-1 and TRBJ1-5, is as follows: KAGVTQTPRYLIKTRGQQVTLSCSPISGHRSVSWYQQTPGQGLQFLFEYFSETQRNKGNFPGRFSGRQFSNSRSEMNVSTLELGDSALYLCASSFGTGNQPQHFGDGTRLSIL.

The chain couples TRBV4-1 to TRBJ1-1; D gene ambiguous. The CDR3 covers 16 residues. The V gene lost 0 bases and the J gene lost 5 bases, with 16 bases spanning the gap. Germline V gene data show CDR1 as MGHRA and CDR2 as YSYEKL. The CDR3 DNA is TGCGCCAGCAGCCAAGATAAAGGATGGAGATGGACTGAAGCTTTCTTT. This sequence encodes CASSQDKGWRWTEAFF.

This clonotype was seen a few times. The chain's CDR3 is CASSPGRVPANEQFF. The CDR3 DNA follows: TGTGCCAGCAGCCCCGGCCGGGTCCCGGCCAATGAGCAGTTCTTC. This chain connects TRBV7-9 to TRBJ2-1; no definite D call. Germline assignment: CDR1 SEHNR and CDR2 FQNEAQ (reference sequence). The CDR3 has 15 residues. The germline V and J ends were trimmed by 5 bases and 6 bases, with 17 bases remaining between them.

This clonotype appeared many times. The rearrangement links TRBV7-8 to TRBJ2-7; D not resolved. This CDR3 is built from 12 residues. Germline loops: CDR1 SGHVS, CDR2 FQNEAQ. V lost 5 bases to trimming and J lost 0 bases, with 5 bases between them. This CDR3 is CASSLNSYEQYV. The CDR3 DNA reads as TGTGCCAGCAGCCTAAACTCCTACGAGCAGTACGTC.

This clonotype was recorded a few times. Written as DNA, the CDR3 is TGTGCCAGCAGCTCCTGGGGGGGGAACACAGATACGCAGTATTTT. Its translation: CASSSWGGNTDTQYF. This chain joins TRBV11-3 and TRBJ2-3; 7 bases fit TRBD2. Germline CDR1 is SGHNT and CDR2 is YENEEA. J lost 2 bases, V lost 4 bases, and 6 bases had no gene match. The CDR3 loop spans 15 amino acids.

This clonotype was seen more than once but under ten times. J is TRBJ1-1 and V is TRBV4-1; D remains ambiguous. The V end was cut by 2 bases, the J end by 1 base, with 11 bases between. The CDR3 has 15 amino acids. CDR1 is MGHRA, CDR2 YSYEKL, per germline. The CDR3 is CASSQTLGRNTEAFF. The CDR3 bases are TGCGCCAGCAGCCAAACCCTCGGACGGAACACTGAAGCTTTCTTT.

This clonotype was seen more than once but under ten times. This rearrangement joins TRBV4-1 to TRBJ2-5, with 10 positions matching TRBD2. The CDR3 runs to 16 residues. CDR1 MGHRA and CDR2 YSYEKL come from the germline V gene. V shed 0 bases and J 7 bases; nucleotides not matched to a gene: 8. The CDR3 sequence: CASSQDRTSGAGTQYF. The CDR3 coding sequence is TGCGCCAGCAGCCAAGATCGGACTAGCGGTGCTGGGACCCAGTACTTC.